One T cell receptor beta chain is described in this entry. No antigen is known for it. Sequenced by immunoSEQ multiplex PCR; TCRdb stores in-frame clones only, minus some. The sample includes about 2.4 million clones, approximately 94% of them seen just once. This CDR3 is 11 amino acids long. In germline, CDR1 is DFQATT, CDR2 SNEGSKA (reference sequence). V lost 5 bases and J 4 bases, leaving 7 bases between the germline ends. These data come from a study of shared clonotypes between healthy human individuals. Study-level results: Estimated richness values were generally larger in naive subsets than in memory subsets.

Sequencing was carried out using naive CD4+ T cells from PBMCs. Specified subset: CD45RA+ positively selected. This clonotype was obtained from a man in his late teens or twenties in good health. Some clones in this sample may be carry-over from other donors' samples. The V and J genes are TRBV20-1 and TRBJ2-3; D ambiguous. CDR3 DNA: TGCAGTGCTCTGACCGCAGATACGCAGTATTTT. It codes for CSALTADTQYF.